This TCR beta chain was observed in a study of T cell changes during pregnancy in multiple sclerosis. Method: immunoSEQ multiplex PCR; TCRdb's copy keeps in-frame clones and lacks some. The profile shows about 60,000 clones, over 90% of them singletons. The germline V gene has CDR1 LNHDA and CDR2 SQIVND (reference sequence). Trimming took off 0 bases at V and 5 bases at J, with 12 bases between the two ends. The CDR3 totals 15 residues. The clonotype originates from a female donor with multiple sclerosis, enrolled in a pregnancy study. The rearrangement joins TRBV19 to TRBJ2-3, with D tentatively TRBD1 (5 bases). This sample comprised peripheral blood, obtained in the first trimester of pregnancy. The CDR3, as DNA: TGTGCCAGTAGTATAGATCTCCAGGGAATAGATACGCAGTATTTT. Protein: CASSIDLQGIDTQYF.